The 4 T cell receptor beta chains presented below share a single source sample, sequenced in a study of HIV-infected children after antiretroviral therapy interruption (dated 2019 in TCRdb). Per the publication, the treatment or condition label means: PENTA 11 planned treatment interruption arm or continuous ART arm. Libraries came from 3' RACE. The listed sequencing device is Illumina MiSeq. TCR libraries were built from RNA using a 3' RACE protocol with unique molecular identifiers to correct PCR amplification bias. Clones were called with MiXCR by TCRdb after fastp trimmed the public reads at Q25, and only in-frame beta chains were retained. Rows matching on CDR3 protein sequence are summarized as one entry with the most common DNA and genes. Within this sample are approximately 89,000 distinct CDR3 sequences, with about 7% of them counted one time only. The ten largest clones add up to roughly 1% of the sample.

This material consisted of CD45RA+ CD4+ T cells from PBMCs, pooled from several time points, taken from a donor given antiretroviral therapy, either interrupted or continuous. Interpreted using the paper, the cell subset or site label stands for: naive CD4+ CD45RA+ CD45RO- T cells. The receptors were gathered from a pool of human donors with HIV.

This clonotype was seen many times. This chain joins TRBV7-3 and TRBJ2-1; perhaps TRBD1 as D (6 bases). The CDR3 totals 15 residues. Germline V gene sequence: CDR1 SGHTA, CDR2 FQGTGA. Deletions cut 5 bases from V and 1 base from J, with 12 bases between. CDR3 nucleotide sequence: TGTGCCAGCAGCCATAAAACAGGGTCCTACAATGAGCAGTTCTTC. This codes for CASSHKTGSYNEQFF.

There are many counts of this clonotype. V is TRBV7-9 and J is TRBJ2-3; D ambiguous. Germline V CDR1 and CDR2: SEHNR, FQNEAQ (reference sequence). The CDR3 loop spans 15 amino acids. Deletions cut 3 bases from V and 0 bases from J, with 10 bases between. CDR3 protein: CASSLVKPSTDTQYF. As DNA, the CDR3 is TGTGCCAGCAGCTTGGTCAAACCCAGCACAGATACGCAGTATTTT.

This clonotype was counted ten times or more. The chain's CDR3 is CASSIGEGAYNEQFF. The CDR3 DNA reads TGTGCCAGTAGTATTGGTGAGGGGGCCTACAATGAGCAGTTCTTC. The chain combines TRBV19 with TRBJ2-1; TRBD1 might be the D (6 bases). This CDR3 has 15 residues. Looked up from germline, CDR1 is LNHDA and CDR2 is SQIVND (reference sequence). Trimming stripped 3 bases from V and 2 bases from J, with 11 bases between.

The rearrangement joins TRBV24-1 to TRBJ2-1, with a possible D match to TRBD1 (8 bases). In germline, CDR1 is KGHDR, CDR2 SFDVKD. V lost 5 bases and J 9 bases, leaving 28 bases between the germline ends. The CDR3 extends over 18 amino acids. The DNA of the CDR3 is TGTGCCACCAGTGCCAGCGGTGATGCGACAGGGGAGGGTGCTGAGCAGTTCTTC. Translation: CATSASGDATGEGAEQFF.